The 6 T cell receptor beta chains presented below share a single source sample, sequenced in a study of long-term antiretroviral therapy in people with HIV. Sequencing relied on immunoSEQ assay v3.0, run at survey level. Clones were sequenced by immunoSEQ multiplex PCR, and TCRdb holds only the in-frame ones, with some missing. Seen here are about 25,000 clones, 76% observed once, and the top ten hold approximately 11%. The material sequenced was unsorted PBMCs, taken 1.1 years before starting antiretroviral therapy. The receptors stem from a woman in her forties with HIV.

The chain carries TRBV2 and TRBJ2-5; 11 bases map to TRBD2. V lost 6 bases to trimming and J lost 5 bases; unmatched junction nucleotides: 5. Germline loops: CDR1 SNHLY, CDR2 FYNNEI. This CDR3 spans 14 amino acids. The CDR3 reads CASSPPSGRETQYF. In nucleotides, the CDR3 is TGTGCCAGCAGCCCCCCTAGCGGGAGGGAGACCCAGTACTTC.

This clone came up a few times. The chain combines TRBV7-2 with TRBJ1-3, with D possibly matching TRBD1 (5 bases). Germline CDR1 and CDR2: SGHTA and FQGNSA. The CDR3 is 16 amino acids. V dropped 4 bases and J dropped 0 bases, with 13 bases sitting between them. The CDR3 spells CASSWRDGASGNTIYF. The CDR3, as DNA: TGTGCCAGCAGCTGGAGGGACGGAGCCTCTGGAAACACCATATATTTT.

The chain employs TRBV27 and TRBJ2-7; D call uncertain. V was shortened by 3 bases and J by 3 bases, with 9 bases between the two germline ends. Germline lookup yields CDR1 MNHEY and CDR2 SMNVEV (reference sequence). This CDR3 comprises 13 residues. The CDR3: CASSFLGGYEQYF. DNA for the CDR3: TGTGCCAGCAGTTTTTTGGGTGGCTACGAGCAGTACTTC.

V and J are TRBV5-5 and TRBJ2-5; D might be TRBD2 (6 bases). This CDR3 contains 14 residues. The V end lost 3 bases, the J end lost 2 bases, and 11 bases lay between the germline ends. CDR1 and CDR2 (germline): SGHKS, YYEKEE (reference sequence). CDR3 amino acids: CASSWGLPQETQYF. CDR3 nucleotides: TGTGCCAGCAGCTGGGGACTTCCACAAGAGACCCAGTACTTC.

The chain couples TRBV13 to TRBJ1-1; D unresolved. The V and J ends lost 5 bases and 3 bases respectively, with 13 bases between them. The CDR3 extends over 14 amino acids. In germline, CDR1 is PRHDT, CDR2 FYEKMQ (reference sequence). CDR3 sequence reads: CASSPRVGYTEAFF. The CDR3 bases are TGTGCCAGCAGCCCTCGGGTGGGATACACTGAAGCTTTCTTT. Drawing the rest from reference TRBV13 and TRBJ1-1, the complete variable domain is AAGVIQSPRHLIKEKRETATLKCYPIPRHDTVYWYQQGPGQDPQFLISFYEKMQSDKGSIPDRFSAQQFSDYHSELNMSSLELGDSALYFCASSPRVGYTEAFFGQGTRLTVV.

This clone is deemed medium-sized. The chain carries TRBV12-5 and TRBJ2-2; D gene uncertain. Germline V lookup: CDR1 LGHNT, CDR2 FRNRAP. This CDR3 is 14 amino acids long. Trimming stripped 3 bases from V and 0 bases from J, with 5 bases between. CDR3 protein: CASGFLANTGELFF. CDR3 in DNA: TGTGCTAGTGGTTTCCTGGCGAACACCGGGGAGCTGTTTTTT.